Sequencing of this T cell receptor (beta chain) was carried out in a study of cytomegalovirus exposure and HLA in healthy donors. General study results and limits: Sequencing depth roughly uniform across donors was assumed in presence/absence analyses.

The CDR3 consists of 16 residues. Per germline, CDR1 MGHRA and CDR2 YSYEKL. The V and J ends lost 0 bases and 4 bases, in that order; junction bases with no gene match: 4. Concerning this clone itself: Its cognate antigen is unknown.

This PCR relied on a set of 60 Vbeta primers and 13 Jbeta primers. Libraries were prepared by immunoSEQ multiplex PCR; TCRdb keeps only in-frame clonotypes and omits some of them. The table has some 100,000 clones, about 80% seen once. The genes are TRBV4-1 and TRBJ2-1; 9 positions match TRBD2. The receptor's source is a female donor in good health and CMV-seronegative. Material for sequencing was PBMCs. The CDR3 DNA sequence: TGCGCCAGCAGCCAAGATCAGCGGGGGGCTTACAATGAGCAGTTCTTC. It specifies CASSQDQRGAYNEQFF.